Each of the 7 T cell receptor beta chains below was sequenced from the same sample in a study of blood T cell repertoires in COVID-19 (dated by TCRdb to 2020 to 2021). Preparation of the library involved the immunoSEQ multiplex PCR assay. TCRdb stores this immuneACCESS table with in-frame sequences only. Part of the clones is absent; in the studies checked, under half of the shortfall reflects unresolved V genes, and no reason is known for the rest. For this sample the table gives roughly 500,000 clones, of which approximately 89% were detected only once. 0.9% of the sample is taken by the ten largest. Sequencing was carried out using peripheral blood. These receptors all come from a man between 18 and 29 years old with COVID-19, enrolled during active disease.

The V call is TRBV5-1, the J call TRBJ1-3; D is unresolved. Germline CDR1 is SGHRS and CDR2 is YFSETQ. This CDR3 spans 14 amino acids. Trimming removed 4 bases from V and 0 bases from J, with 8 bases in between. The CDR3 loop reads CASSVGVSGNTIYF. CDR3 in DNA: TGCGCCAGCAGCGTGGGAGTCTCTGGAAACACCATATATTTT.

The genes are TRBV11-2 and TRBJ2-5; 10 bases are a match to TRBD2. This CDR3 comprises 19 residues. The V gene end was trimmed by 1 base and the J gene end by 5 bases; junction bases not matched to a gene: 16. CDR1 is SGHAT and CDR2 is FQNNGV in the germline V gene. This CDR3 reads CASSLGWGASGGAQETQYF. CDR3 DNA: TGTGCCAGCAGCTTAGGCTGGGGTGCCAGCGGGGGGGCTCAGGAGACCCAGTACTTC. Using reference TRBV11-2 and TRBJ2-5 for the parts outside the CDR3, the full variable domain is EAGVAQSPRYKIIEKRQSVAFWCNPISGHATLYWYQQILGQGPKLLIQFQNNGVVDDSQLPKDRFSAERLKGVDSTLKIQPAKLEDSAVYLCASSLGWGASGGAQETQYFGPGTRLLVL.

The chain recombines TRBV19 with TRBJ1-5; perhaps TRBD1 as D (5 bases). The CDR3 totals 14 residues. V dropped 7 bases and J dropped 3 bases, with 13 bases sitting between them. Germline-derived CDR1 and CDR2 are LNHDA and SQIVND (reference sequence). CDR3 bases: TGTGCCAGTACCGCTCAGGGTACCAATCAGCCCCAGCATTTT. Translated, it gives CASTAQGTNQPQHF.

This chain uses TRBV7-4 with TRBJ2-2; D might be TRBD1 (6 bases). V was trimmed by 6 bases and J by 1 base, leaving 18 bases between them. Germline V gene sequence: CDR1 SGHVT, CDR2 SQSDAQ. The CDR3 loop spans 17 amino acids. CDR3 DNA sequence: TGTGCCAGCAGTTCAACCCAGCCGACAGGGAACACCGGGGAGCTGTTTTTT. It encodes CASSSTQPTGNTGELFF.

This sequence joins TRBV3-1 (or the pseudogene TRBV3-2) and TRBJ1-1; 11 bases fit TRBD1. The CDR3 runs to 14 residues. The V segment lost 4 bases and the J segment 5 bases; nucleotides outside the gene matches: 3. Germline-derived CDR1 and CDR2 are LGHDT and YNNKEL (reference sequence). The CDR3 loop reads CASSLGTGGTEAFF. The CDR3 DNA reads TGTGCCAGCAGCCTCGGGACAGGGGGAACTGAAGCTTTCTTT.

The genes are TRBV11-3 and TRBJ1-2; D call uncertain. CDR1 and CDR2 from the germline V gene are SGHNT and YENEEA. The CDR3 loop spans 13 amino acids. Deletions cut 3 bases from V and 10 bases from J, with 15 bases between. The CDR3 DNA follows: TGTGCCAGCAGCTTGGATGACACTTTTCCCTACACCTTC. Translating gives CASSLDDTFPYTF.

The rearrangement links TRBV19 to TRBJ1-2, with 8 bases fitting TRBD1. The ends lost 4 bases at V and 8 bases at J; junction bases unmatched: 9. CDR1 is LNHDA, CDR2 SQIVND, per germline (reference sequence). The CDR3 totals 14 residues. The CDR3 sequence is CASSNLGQGLGYTF. The CDR3 coding sequence is TGTGCCAGTAGTAATCTAGGACAGGGATTAGGCTACACCTTC.